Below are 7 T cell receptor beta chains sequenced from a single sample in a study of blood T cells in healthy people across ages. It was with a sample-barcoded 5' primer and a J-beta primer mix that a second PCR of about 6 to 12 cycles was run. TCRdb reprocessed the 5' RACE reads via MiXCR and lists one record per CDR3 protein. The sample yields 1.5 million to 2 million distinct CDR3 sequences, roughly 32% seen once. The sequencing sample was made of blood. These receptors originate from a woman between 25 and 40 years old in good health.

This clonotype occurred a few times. CDR3 sequence: CAISEFRGRGNQPQHF. CDR3 DNA sequence: TGTGCCATCAGTGAGTTCAGGGGCCGGGGCAATCAGCCCCAGCATTTT. J is TRBJ1-5 and V is TRBV10-3, with D possibly being TRBD1 (6 bases). CDR3 length equals 16 residues. Germline CDR1 ENHRY, CDR2 SYGVKD. The ends were cut back, 1 base at V and 2 bases at J, with 12 bases in the middle.

CDR3 region: CASTGQGGYEQYF. The CDR3 nucleotides read TGTGCCAGCACAGGACAGGGGGGGTACGAGCAGTACTTC. V is TRBV2 and J is TRBJ2-4; 10 nucleotides agree with TRBD1. The better agreement between TRBJ2-7 and the DNA end casts doubt on the J call. The CDR3 contains 13 residues. Per the germline V gene, CDR1 is SNHLY and CDR2 is FYNNEI.

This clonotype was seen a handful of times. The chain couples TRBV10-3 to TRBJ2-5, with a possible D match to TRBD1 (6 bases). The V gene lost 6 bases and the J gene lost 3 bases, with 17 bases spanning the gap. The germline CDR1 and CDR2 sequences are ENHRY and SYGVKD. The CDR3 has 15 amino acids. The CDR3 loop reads CAISARTASEETQYF. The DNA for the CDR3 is TGTGCCATCAGCGCTAGGACAGCGTCGGAAGAGACCCAGTACTTC.

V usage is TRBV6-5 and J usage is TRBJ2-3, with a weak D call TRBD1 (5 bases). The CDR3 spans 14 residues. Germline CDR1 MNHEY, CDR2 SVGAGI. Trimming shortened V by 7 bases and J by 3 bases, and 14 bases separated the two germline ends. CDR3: CASKSYQGTDTQYF. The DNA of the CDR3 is TGTGCCAGCAAGTCGTATCAGGGTACAGATACGCAGTATTTT.

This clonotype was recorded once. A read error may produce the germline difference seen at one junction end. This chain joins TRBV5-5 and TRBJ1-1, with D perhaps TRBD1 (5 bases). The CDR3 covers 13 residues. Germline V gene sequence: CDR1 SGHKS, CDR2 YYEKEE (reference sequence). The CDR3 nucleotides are TGTGCCAGCAGCTTGGGACAGCACACTGAAGTTTTCTTT. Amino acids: CASSLGQHTEVFF.

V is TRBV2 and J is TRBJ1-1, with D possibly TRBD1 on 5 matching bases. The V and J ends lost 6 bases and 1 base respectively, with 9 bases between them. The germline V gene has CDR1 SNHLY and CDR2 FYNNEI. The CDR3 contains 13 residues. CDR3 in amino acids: CASRDNGNTEAFF. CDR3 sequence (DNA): TGTGCCAGCAGGGACAATGGGAACACTGAAGCTTTCTTT.

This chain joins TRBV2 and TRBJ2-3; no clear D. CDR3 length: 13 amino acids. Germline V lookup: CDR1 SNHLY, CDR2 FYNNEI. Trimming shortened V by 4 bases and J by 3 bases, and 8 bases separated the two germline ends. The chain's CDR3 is CASSAERTDTQYF. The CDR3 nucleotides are TGTGCCAGCAGTGCGGAACGAACAGATACGCAGTATTTT.